The T cell receptor beta chain under discussion was sequenced for a study of T cells in Graves' hyperthyroidism and ophthalmopathy. Amplified TCR beta CDR3 regions came from RNA transcripts. HTBI primers were the set used in a first-round RT-PCR of the TCR CDR3. TCRdb itself ran the multiplex PCR reads through MiXCR, one entry per CDR3 protein. The sample shows more than 500,000 distinct CDR3 sequences, roughly 50% of them seen only once. Study conclusions and caveats: Blood also showed most of the thyroid clonotypes that were expanded above 0.001. Progression to ophthalmopathy was predicted a median of 6.5 months early.

Investigators excluded patients with uncontrolled infection, other autoimmune disease, pregnancy or lactation. Germline-derived CDR1 and CDR2 are SEHNR and FQNEAQ (reference sequence). This CDR3 is 19 amino acids long. V was pared by 6 bases and J by 5 bases, with 22 bases of the junction left unmatched. In the case of this clonotype: The target antigen is unknown.

The J gene is TRBJ2-5, the V gene TRBV7-9; 9 nucleotides line up with TRBD1. Sequenced input: peripheral blood or thyroid tissue (not recorded which). The clonotype comes from an adult woman with Graves' disease, either hyperthyroidism or ophthalmopathy (not recorded which). The CDR3 DNA is TGTGCCAGCAGTCAGCCCTCGGACAGGGGTGTTGAGGTCATTGAGACCCAGTACTTC. It yields the protein CASSQPSDRGVEVIETQYF.